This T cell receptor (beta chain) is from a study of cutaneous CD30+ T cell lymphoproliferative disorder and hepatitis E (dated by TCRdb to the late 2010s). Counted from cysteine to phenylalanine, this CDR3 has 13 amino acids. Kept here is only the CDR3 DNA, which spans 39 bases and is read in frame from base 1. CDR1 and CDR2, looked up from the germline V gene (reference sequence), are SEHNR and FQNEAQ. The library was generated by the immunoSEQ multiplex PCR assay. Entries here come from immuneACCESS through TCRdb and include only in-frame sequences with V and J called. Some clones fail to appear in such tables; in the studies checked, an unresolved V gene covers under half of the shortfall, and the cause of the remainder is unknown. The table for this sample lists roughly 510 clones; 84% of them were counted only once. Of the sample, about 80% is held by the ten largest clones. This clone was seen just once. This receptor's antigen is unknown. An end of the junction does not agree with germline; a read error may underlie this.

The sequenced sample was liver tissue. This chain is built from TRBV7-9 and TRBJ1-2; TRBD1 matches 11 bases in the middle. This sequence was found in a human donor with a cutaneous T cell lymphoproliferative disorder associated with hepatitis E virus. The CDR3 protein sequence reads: CASSSSLGQGDAF. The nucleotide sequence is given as TGTGCCAGCAGCAGCTCTCTGGGACAGGGGGACGCTTTC.